The 26 T cell receptor beta chains presented below share a single source sample, sequenced in a study of shared clonotypes between healthy human individuals. Some clones are missing from TCRdb's copy, which holds only in-frame ones; the method was immunoSEQ multiplex PCR. The data hold some 500,000 clones, with approximately 94% observed a single time. Sequenced input: naive CD4+ T cells sorted from blood. The subset here: CD45RA+ positively selected. All receptors come from a woman aged 25 to 39 in good health.

The gene calls are TRBV28 and TRBJ1-6; 11 bases align to TRBD1. The CDR3 runs 14 residues. J was trimmed by 9 bases and V by 6 bases; bases with no gene match: 4. Per germline, CDR1 MDHEN and CDR2 SYDVKM. CDR3 residues: CASRTGTGGSPLHF. The CDR3 bases are TGTGCCAGCAGAACCGGGACAGGGGGTTCACCCCTCCACTTT.

The gene calls are TRBV10-3 and TRBJ2-3; 9 nucleotides match TRBD2. The CDR3 length is 17 residues. The trim removed 0 bases at V and 2 bases at J, leaving 6 bases unmatched. The germline gives CDR1 ENHRY, CDR2 SYGVKD. CDR3 in DNA: TGTGCCATCAGTGAGTCGACTAGCGGAACCTCCACAGATACGCAGTATTTT. Amino acids: CAISESTSGTSTDTQYF.

The chain has TRBV5-8 and TRBJ1-1; no clear D. The ends were cut back, 1 base at V and 3 bases at J, with 10 bases in the middle. This CDR3 has 14 residues. Germline values: CDR1 SGHTS, CDR2 YDEGEE. The CDR3 here is CASSLSGGDTEAFF. CDR3 bases: TGTGCCAGCAGCTTGAGCGGAGGTGACACTGAAGCTTTCTTT.

As DNA, the CDR3 is TGTGCCAGCAGCTTAGCCCCCCCCGGGGAGGGATACAATGAGCAGTTCTTC. Translating gives CASSLAPPGEGYNEQFF. The chain carries TRBV7-7 and TRBJ2-1, with 7 bases fitting TRBD2. The germline V gene has CDR1 SSHAT and CDR2 FNYEAQ (reference sequence). Trimming took 0 bases from V and 4 from J; bases not matched to a gene: 9. This CDR3 comprises 17 residues.

The CDR3: CASSATGGTDTQYF. Here the CDR3 DNA reads TGTGCCAGCAGCGCGACAGGGGGTACAGATACGCAGTATTTT. The rearrangement links TRBV28 to TRBJ2-3; 9 bases are shared with TRBD1. The junction had 4 bases not matched to a gene; V was cut back by 6 bases and J by 3 bases. The CDR3 sequence is 14 residues long. Germline CDR1 MDHEN, CDR2 SYDVKM.

This sequence joins TRBV6-5 and TRBJ2-1; 7 positions agree with TRBD2. CDR1 is MNHEY, CDR2 SVGAGI, per germline. V lost 6 bases, J lost 9 bases, and 14 bases stayed unmatched. The CDR3 consists of 15 residues. CDR3 amino acids: CASSPGGGRTPEQFF. CDR3 DNA sequence: TGTGCCAGCAGCCCCGGAGGCGGGAGAACCCCTGAGCAGTTCTTC.

The chain employs TRBV4-1 and TRBJ1-4, with a tentative D call TRBD1 (6 bases). Trimming shortened V by 0 bases and J by 3 bases, and 20 bases separated the two germline ends. The CDR3 spans 19 residues. Germline V gene lookup returns CDR1 MGHRA and CDR2 YSYEKL. The CDR3 here is CASSQDYWGQGRPNEKLFF. Here the CDR3 DNA reads TGCGCCAGCAGCCAAGATTATTGGGGGCAGGGAAGACCTAATGAAAAACTGTTTTTT.

This chain's CDR3 is CASSSGGGDEAFF. The CDR3 bases are TGTGCCAGCAGCTCGGGGGGAGGCGATGAAGCTTTCTTT. This chain connects TRBV7-9 to TRBJ1-1; the D gene is possibly TRBD1 (5 bases). Germline assignment: CDR1 SEHNR and CDR2 FQNEAQ (reference sequence). The V end lost 4 bases, the J end lost 7 bases, and 13 bases lay between the germline ends. This CDR3 has 13 amino acids.

V gene TRBV19 combines with J gene TRBJ1-5; D is unresolved. Germline values: CDR1 LNHDA, CDR2 SQIVND (reference sequence). The CDR3 contains 13 residues. Trimming cost V 2 bases and J 4 bases, with 6 bases left between them. The CDR3: CASSITGNQPQHF. CDR3 in DNA: TGTGCCAGTAGTATAACCGGGAATCAGCCCCAGCATTTT.

V usage is TRBV5-4 and J usage is TRBJ2-5; tentative D call: TRBD1 (5 bases). The CDR3 sequence is 14 residues long. Looked up from germline, CDR1 is SGHNT and CDR2 is YYREEE (reference sequence). With 0 bases removed from V and 1 base from J, the gap between germline ends came to 7 bases. The CDR3 nucleotides are TGTGCCAGCAGCTTGGGACAGATCCAAGAGACCCAGTACTTC. It yields the protein CASSLGQIQETQYF.

The rearrangement joins TRBV28 to TRBJ1-2; the D is unclear. The CDR3 contains 13 residues. V was pared by 2 bases and J by 1 base, with 5 bases between. Germline-derived CDR1 and CDR2 are MDHEN and SYDVKM. The CDR3 loop is CASSLTGNYGYTF. CDR3 in DNA: TGTGCCAGCAGTTTAACCGGTAACTATGGCTACACCTTC.

The V gene is TRBV30, the J gene TRBJ2-7, with a tentative D call TRBD1 (6 bases). Germline lookup yields CDR1 GTSNPN and CDR2 SVGIG (reference sequence). Trimming removed 5 bases at V and 5 bases at J, with 19 bases between. The CDR3 covers 14 residues. The CDR3 nucleotides are TGTGCCTGGGAAATGGGGCAGGGGTCCCACGAGCAGTACTTC. It codes for CAWEMGQGSHEQYF. The complete variable domain, with remaining parts taken from reference TRBV30 and TRBJ2-7, reads SQTIHQWPATLVQPVGSPLSLECTVEGTSNPNLYWYRQAAGRGLQLLFYSVGIGQISSEVPQNLSASRPQDRQFILSSKKLLLSDSGFYLCAWEMGQGSHEQYFGPGTRLTVT.

The chain has TRBV28 and TRBJ1-1, with D hard to call. CDR1 is MDHEN, CDR2 SYDVKM, per germline. The CDR3 is 15 residues long. The germline V and J ends were trimmed by 3 bases and 3 bases, with 14 bases remaining between them. The CDR3 coding sequence is TGTGCCAGCAGTTTTCCAGTCAGGTCCTACACTGAAGCTTTCTTT. Translated, it gives CASSFPVRSYTEAFF.

The CDR3 DNA sequence: TGTGCCAGCAGTCCACCCGACTATGGCTACACCTTC. Its protein product is CASSPPDYGYTF. The chain couples TRBV28 to TRBJ1-2; D unclear. The germline V and J ends were trimmed by 5 bases and 3 bases, with 7 bases remaining between them. Germline V gene lookup returns CDR1 MDHEN and CDR2 SYDVKM. The CDR3 is 12 residues long.

For the CDR3, the DNA is TGTGCACAAAGCGGGAGCCGGTCCTACAATGAGCAGTTCTTC. Translating it yields CAQSGSRSYNEQFF. This chain joins TRBV2 and TRBJ2-1, with 8 positions matching TRBD2. Germline values: CDR1 SNHLY, CDR2 FYNNEI. The CDR3 is 14 amino acids.

V gene TRBV28 combines with J gene TRBJ1-5, with D possibly TRBD1 on 6 matching bases. The germline V gene has CDR1 MDHEN and CDR2 SYDVKM. The V gene lost 6 bases and the J gene lost 5 bases, with 11 bases spanning the gap. The CDR3 is 13 residues long. CDR3 residues: CASRSGGDQPQHF. CDR3 nucleotides: TGTGCCAGCAGATCTGGGGGCGATCAGCCCCAGCATTTT.

The rearrangement uses TRBV29-1 and TRBJ2-1, with 7 bases aligning to TRBD2. This CDR3 is 14 amino acids long. Germline CDR1 reads SQVTM; CDR2 reads ANQGSEA. V shed 7 bases and J 3 bases; nucleotides not matched to a gene: 9. The CDR3 bases are TGCAGCGCCCTGCGGGAGAAATTCTACAATGAGCAGTTCTTC. Its protein product is CSALREKFYNEQFF.

This rearrangement joins TRBV5-1 to TRBJ1-4; possibly TRBD1 for D (5 bases). Germline loops: CDR1 SGHRS, CDR2 YFSETQ. The CDR3 runs 15 residues. Between the trimmed V and J ends, which lost 5 bases and 4 bases, there was a span of 15 bases. This CDR3 reads CASRRGRNHNEKLFF. The CDR3 nucleotides read TGCGCCAGCAGGAGGGGACGAAACCATAATGAAAAACTGTTTTTT. The complete variable domain, with remaining parts taken from reference TRBV5-1 and TRBJ1-4, reads KAGVTQTPRYLIKTRGQQVTLSCSPISGHRSVSWYQQTPGQGLQFLFEYFSETQRNKGNFPGRFSGRQFSNSRSEMNVSTLELGDSALYLCASRRGRNHNEKLFFGSGTQLSVL.

This chain connects TRBV29-1 to TRBJ2-5; tentatively, D is TRBD1 (5 bases). The DNA matches TRBJ2-7 better at its end, which makes the J call doubtful. Germline CDR1 reads SQVTM; CDR2 reads ANQGSEA. The CDR3 has 11 amino acids. The chain's CDR3 is CSVGASYEQYF. CDR3 DNA sequence: TGCAGCGTAGGGGCGTCCTACGAGCAGTACTTC.

The J gene is TRBJ1-5, the V gene TRBV5-3; D is ambiguous. TRBV5-3 is known as an ORF, though its function is uncertain. The CDR3 contains 15 residues. Deletions cut 3 bases from V and 3 bases from J, with 13 bases between. The CDR3 nucleotides read TGTGCCAGAAGCTCGCAGTCAGCCTTCAATCAGCCCCAGCATTTT. Amino acid sequence: CARSSQSAFNQPQHF.

The rearrangement links TRBV7-7 to TRBJ2-1, with TRBD2 matching 7 bases. The germline V gene encodes CDR1 SSHAT and CDR2 FNYEAQ (reference sequence). The length of the CDR3 is 19 residues. The junction had 16 bases not matched to a gene; V was cut back by 5 bases and J by 0 bases. The chain's CDR3 is CASSPLPSGRFSSYNEQFF. The CDR3 DNA reads TGTGCCAGCAGCCCACTTCCCTCCGGGAGGTTTAGCTCCTACAATGAGCAGTTCTTC.

The DNA for the CDR3 is TGTGCCAGCAGCTTGGGGGGGACTAAGAACGAGCAGTACTTC. This translates into CASSLGGTKNEQYF. The rearrangement uses TRBV5-4 and TRBJ2-7, with TRBD2 matching over 7 bases. The CDR3 consists of 14 residues. CDR1 and CDR2 (germline): SGHNT, YYREEE (reference sequence). J lost 5 bases, V lost 0 bases, and 5 bases had no gene match.

V gene TRBV7-2 combines with J gene TRBJ2-1, with TRBD2 identical over 8 bases. Germline V gene data show CDR1 as SGHTA and CDR2 as FQGNSA. Trimming at V came to 2 bases and at J to 7 bases, leaving 7 bases not matched to a gene. The CDR3 totals 15 residues. The CDR3 is CASSLYSGSENEQFF. The CDR3 nucleotides read TGTGCCAGCAGCTTATACAGCGGGAGTGAGAATGAGCAGTTCTTC.

The chain employs TRBV19 and TRBJ2-5; TRBD2 is a possible D gene (5 bases). The germline V gene encodes CDR1 LNHDA and CDR2 SQIVND (reference sequence). There are 13 residues in the CDR3. V was pared by 10 bases and J by 2 bases, with 14 bases between. Here the CDR3 DNA reads TGTGCCACCCGACCCAGGACTCAAGAGACCCAGTACTTC. This translates into CATRPRTQETQYF.

In its sample, this clone was seen a few times. The chain links TRBV28 to TRBJ1-2; 7 bases fit TRBD1. After removal of 7 bases from V and 4 bases from J, the junction contained 3 bases not matched to a gene. The CDR3 covers 12 residues. Germline V lookup: CDR1 MDHEN, CDR2 SYDVKM. The CDR3: CASIRTGYGYTF. The DNA of the CDR3 is TGTGCCAGCATTCGGACAGGCTATGGCTACACCTTC.

Concerning this clone itself: This sample includes further DNA sequences coding for the same CDR3. V gene TRBV20-1 combines with J gene TRBJ2-7, with D hard to call. Trimming stripped 3 bases from V and 1 base from J, with 4 bases between. The CDR3 consists of 11 residues. Germline V gives CDR1 DFQATT, CDR2 SNEGSKA (reference sequence). In DNA form, the CDR3 reads TGCAGTGCTAGCGGATCCTACGAGCAGTACTTC. As protein: CSASGSYEQYF.